These 16 T cell receptor beta chains were sequenced from one sample in a study of tumor-infiltrating lymphocytes in localized non-small cell lung cancer. Measured with immunoSEQ multiplex PCR; TCRdb has only the in-frame clones, and not every one. Here the sample spans 15,000 to 20,000 clones, about three quarters being singletons. Source material: lung tumor tissue. These receptors came from a human donor with non-small cell lung cancer.

The sample holds a few counts of this clone. The rearrangement uses TRBV7-2 and TRBJ1-2, with 7 bases that match TRBD1. Germline CDR1 is SGHTA and CDR2 is FQGNSA. J lost 7 bases, V lost 0 bases, and 2 bases had no gene match. The CDR3 contains 13 residues. CDR3 protein: CASSLARQGGYTF. CDR3 DNA sequence: TGTGCCAGCAGCTTAGCTCGACAGGGTGGCTACACCTTC.

Of note for this clone: The junction differs from germline at one of its ends, possibly a read error. The chain combines TRBV7-7 with TRBJ2-3; 12 bases align to TRBD2. Germline V lookup: CDR1 SSHAT, CDR2 FNYEAQ (reference sequence). The CDR3 has 15 residues. CDR3 sequence (DNA): TGTGCTAGCAGCCTGACTAGCGGGAGTACAGATACGCAGTATTTT. It translates to CASSLTSGSTDTQYF.

By share, this clone counts as medium-sized. This chain joins TRBV29-1 and TRBJ1-1; TRBD1 matches at 9 bases. Per the germline V gene, CDR1 is SQVTM and CDR2 is ANQGSEA. CDR3 length: 12 amino acids. The CDR3: CSGGQGGSEAFF. The CDR3 DNA sequence: TGCAGTGGGGGACAGGGAGGGTCTGAAGCTTTCTTT. The full variable domain, in which reference TRBV29-1 and TRBJ1-1 provide the parts outside the CDR3, is SAVISQKPSRDICQRGTSLTIQCQVDSQVTMMFWYRQQPGQSLTLIATANQGSEATYESGFVIDKFPISRPNLTFSTLTVSNMSPEDSSIYLCSGGQGGSEAFFGQGTRLTVV.

This clone was seen a handful of times. The chain couples TRBV29-1 to TRBJ1-4; no reliable D call. This CDR3 comprises 12 residues. The V end was cut by 5 bases, the J end by 5 bases, with 9 bases between. Germline lookup yields CDR1 SQVTM and CDR2 ANQGSEA. The CDR3 bases are TGCAGCGTTCCCGGCCACAATGAAAAACTGTTTTTT. As protein: CSVPGHNEKLFF.

The rearrangement joins TRBV5-5 to TRBJ1-5, with D perhaps TRBD1 (5 bases). V dropped 3 bases and J dropped 7 bases, with 17 bases sitting between them. Germline V gene lookup returns CDR1 SGHKS and CDR2 YYEKEE (reference sequence). This CDR3 spans 15 amino acids. The CDR3 bases are TGTGCCAGCAGCTCGACAGCAGGGACTGGGCAGCCCCAGCATTTT. Its translation is CASSSTAGTGQPQHF.

The chain links TRBV29-1 to TRBJ2-1; D uncertain. Per germline, CDR1 SQVTM and CDR2 ANQGSEA. Trimming shortened V by 1 base and J by 2 bases, and 12 bases separated the two germline ends. The CDR3 covers 15 residues. This CDR3 reads CSVEVPLRTYNEQFF. CDR3 DNA sequence: TGCAGCGTTGAAGTCCCTTTACGGACCTACAATGAGCAGTTCTTC.

The chain employs TRBV27 and TRBJ2-6; D is uncertain. CDR1 and CDR2 (germline): MNHEY, SMNVEV (reference sequence). Trimming shortened V by 4 bases and J by 0 bases, and 13 bases separated the two germline ends. The CDR3 is made up of 17 amino acids. The CDR3 DNA reads TGTGCCAGCAGTTCATTGATGACCCTCTCTGGGGCCAACGTCCTGACTTTC. Encoded protein: CASSSLMTLSGANVLTF.

The gene calls are TRBV19 and TRBJ1-1, with 10 bases fitting TRBD1. CDR3 length: 15 amino acids. Germline lookup yields CDR1 LNHDA and CDR2 SQIVND (reference sequence). V dropped 2 bases and J dropped 3; count of bases not matched to a gene: 3. DNA of the CDR3: TGTGCCAGTAGTATAAGGACAGGGGGATACACTGAAGCTTTCTTT. Its protein is CASSIRTGGYTEAFF. The whole variable domain, remainder taken from reference TRBV19 and TRBJ1-1, is DGGITQSPKYLFRKEGQNVTLSCEQNLNHDAMYWYRQDPGQGLRLIYYSQIVNDFQKGDIAEGYSVSREKKESFPLTVTSAQKNPTAFYLCASSIRTGGYTEAFFGQGTRLTVV.

The J gene is TRBJ2-3, the V gene TRBV7-9; tentative D call: TRBD2 (5 bases). This CDR3 spans 15 amino acids. Germline CDR1 SEHNR, CDR2 FQNEAQ (reference sequence). V was cut by 6 bases and J by 3 bases, with 16 bases left in between. The CDR3 loop reads CASRASRVGTDTQYF. CDR3 coding DNA: TGTGCCAGCAGGGCCTCGCGGGTTGGTACAGATACGCAGTATTTT. Full variable domain (remainder filled in from reference TRBV7-9 and TRBJ2-3): DTGVSQNPRHKITKRGQNVTFRCDPISEHNRLYWYRQTLGQGPEFLTYFQNEAQLEKSRLLSDRFSAERPKGSFSTLEIQRTEQGDSAMYLCASRASRVGTDTQYFGPGTRLTVL.

The genes are TRBV7-9 and TRBJ2-5, with 11 positions matching TRBD2. The end of the DNA aligns better with TRBJ2-7, so the J call may be wrong. The length of the CDR3 is 16 residues. Germline loops: CDR1 SEHNR, CDR2 FQNEAQ (reference sequence). The chain's CDR3 is CASSVPITSGSDEQYF. CDR3 nucleotide sequence: TGTGCCAGCAGCGTCCCCATTACTAGCGGGAGCGACGAGCAGTACTTC.

This clone counts as medium-sized. The rearrangement joins TRBV2 to TRBJ1-4, with 9 bases aligning to TRBD1. V was pared by 1 base and J by 8 bases, with 11 bases of the junction left unmatched. This CDR3 region has 17 residues. CDR1 is SNHLY and CDR2 is FYNNEI in the germline V gene. CDR3 in DNA: TGTGCCAGCAGTGAAGACTCGGCCGGGACAGGGAACGAAAAACTGTTTTTT. This translates into CASSEDSAGTGNEKLFF.

This rearrangement joins TRBV5-1 to TRBJ1-1; D is possibly TRBD1 (5 bases). The CDR3 runs 15 residues. The V and J ends lost 4 bases and 8 bases respectively, with 21 bases between them. Germline-derived CDR1 and CDR2 are SGHRS and YFSETQ. Written as DNA, the CDR3 is TGCGCCAGCAGCCCTTTGGATCCGGGGCTGAGAGAAGCTTTCTTT. It yields the protein CASSPLDPGLREAFF.

The chain employs TRBV9 and TRBJ1-6; no definite D call. Germline V gives CDR1 SGDLS, CDR2 YYNGEE. This CDR3 has 16 amino acids. Trimming took off 0 bases at V and 1 base at J, with 8 bases between the two ends. This chain's CDR3 is CASSVDEVSYNSPLHF. The CDR3 DNA is TGTGCCAGCAGCGTAGATGAGGTATCCTATAATTCACCCCTCCACTTT.

V gene TRBV5-1 combines with J gene TRBJ2-5; D ambiguous. Germline values: CDR1 SGHRS, CDR2 YFSETQ. The CDR3 is 14 residues long. Trimming removed 1 base at V and 1 base at J, with 8 bases between. CDR3 bases: TGCGCCAGCAGCTTGTCAGAGACCCAAGAGACCCAGTACTTC. Translating gives CASSLSETQETQYF.

Only a few counts were recorded for this clone. V gene TRBV16 combines with J gene TRBJ2-4; 8 bases align to TRBD1. CDR1 and CDR2 from the germline V gene are KGHSY and FQNENV. CDR3 length: 12 residues. V was pared by 6 bases and J by 12 bases, with 7 bases of the junction left unmatched. Written as DNA, the CDR3 is TGTGCCAGCAGTCTCCAGGGGGCAACTCAGTACTTC. Amino acids: CASSLQGATQYF.

V usage is TRBV28 and J usage is TRBJ2-7; 14 bases fit TRBD2. This CDR3 has 15 amino acids. Germline-derived CDR1 and CDR2 are MDHEN and SYDVKM. Trimming took 5 bases from V and 7 from J; bases not matched to a gene: 7. Here the CDR3 DNA reads TGTGCCAGCAGTGTGACTAGCGGGAGGGAGTGGGAGCAGTACTTC. It yields the protein CASSVTSGREWEQYF.